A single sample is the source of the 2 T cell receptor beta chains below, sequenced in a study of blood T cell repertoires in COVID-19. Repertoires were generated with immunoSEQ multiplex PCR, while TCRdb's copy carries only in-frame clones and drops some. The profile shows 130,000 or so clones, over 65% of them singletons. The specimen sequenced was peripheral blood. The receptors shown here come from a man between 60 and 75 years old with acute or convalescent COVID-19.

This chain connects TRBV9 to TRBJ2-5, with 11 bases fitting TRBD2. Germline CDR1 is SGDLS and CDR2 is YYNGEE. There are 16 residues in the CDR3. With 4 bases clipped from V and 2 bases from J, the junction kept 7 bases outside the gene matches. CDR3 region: CASSLGTSGIQETQYF. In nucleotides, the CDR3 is TGTGCCAGCAGCTTAGGGACTAGCGGTATTCAAGAGACCCAGTACTTC. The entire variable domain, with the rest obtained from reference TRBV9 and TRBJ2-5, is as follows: DSGVTQTPKHLITATGQRVTLRCSPRSGDLSVYWYQQSLDQGLQFLIQYYNGEERAKGNILERFSAQQFPDLHSELNLSSLELGDSALYFCASSLGTSGIQETQYFGPGTRLLVL.

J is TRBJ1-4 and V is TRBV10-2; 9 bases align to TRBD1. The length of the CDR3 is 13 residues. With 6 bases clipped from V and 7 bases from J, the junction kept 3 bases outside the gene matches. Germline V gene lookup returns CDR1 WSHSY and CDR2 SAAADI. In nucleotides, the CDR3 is TGCGCCAGCAGCCGGGACAGGGTTGAAAAACTGTTTTTT. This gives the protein CASSRDRVEKLFF.